The entry that follows covers one T cell receptor (beta chain) sequence. The data belong to a study of CD8 T cells in Susac syndrome. Sequencing targeted TCR beta in T cells from blood (CD8+ and CD4+). An input of roughly 0.5 to 1 ug of RNA was subjected to reverse transcription using random hexamers. Each CDR3 protein is one row after TCRdb ran MiXCR on the immunoSEQ multiplex PCR reads. The sample lists 150,000 to 200,000 distinct CDR3 sequences, roughly 95% occurring once. V shed 4 bases, J shed 7 bases, and the junction held 8 bases outside the gene matches. The CDR3 consists of 15 residues. Germline-derived CDR1 and CDR2 are MRHNA and SNTAGT.

The chain couples TRBV6-4 to TRBJ2-3, with 10 bases that match TRBD2. The sequence was obtained from a human donor in good health. The sample taken for sequencing was CD4+ T cells from PBMCs. In DNA form, the CDR3 reads TGTGCCAGCAGTGCGAGCGGGGGGGCCCTAAATACGCAGTATTTT. It is translated as CASSASGGALNTQYF.